Following are 5 T cell receptor beta chains from one sample sequenced in a study of cytomegalovirus exposure and HLA in healthy donors. The PCR made use of 60 Vbeta and 13 Jbeta primers. The protocol was immunoSEQ multiplex PCR, while the TCRdb copy is restricted to in-frame clones and leaves out a portion. The profile covers approximately 100,000 clones, with less than 9.5% appearing a single time and about 4.7% taken by the ten largest. Sequencing was done on a sample of PBMCs. These receptor sequences come from a man aged 45-65 years in good health and CMV-seropositive.

This clone has a handful of counts. This chain joins TRBV6-1 and TRBJ2-5, with D hard to call. In germline, CDR1 is MNHNS, CDR2 SASEGT. The CDR3 runs 11 residues. V dropped 4 bases and J dropped 5 bases, with 5 bases sitting between them. The CDR3 loop is CASSVRETQYF. In DNA form, the CDR3 reads TGTGCCAGCAGTGTCCGGGAGACCCAGTACTTC.

This clone has more than one count but fewer than ten. The chain carries TRBV7-2 and TRBJ2-5, with 11 positions matching TRBD2. V shed 5 bases and J 2 bases; nucleotides not matched to a gene: 4. The germline V gene encodes CDR1 SGHTA and CDR2 FQGNSA. This CDR3 is built from 15 residues. The CDR3 nucleotides read TGTGCCAGCAGCCCCGGGACTAGCGGACAAGAGACCCAGTACTTC. Protein: CASSPGTSGQETQYF.

This clone was found a few times. The chain joins TRBV4-1 to TRBJ2-7; perhaps TRBD2 as D (5 bases). Trimming shortened V by 4 bases and J by 3 bases, and 16 bases separated the two germline ends. The CDR3 extends over 15 amino acids. From germline, CDR1 is MGHRA and CDR2 YSYEKL. The CDR3 DNA reads as TGCGCCAGCAGCCGCCTGATGGACTCCTACTACGAGCAGTACTTC. This sequence encodes CASSRLMDSYYEQYF.

Points on this clone: A read error may produce the germline difference seen at one junction end. This sequence joins TRBV6-5 and TRBJ2-1; the D is unclear. CDR1 is MNHEY and CDR2 is SVGAGI in the germline V gene. The CDR3 contains 12 residues. CDR3 residues: CATSQQDNEQFF. CDR3 nucleotides: TGTGCCACCAGTCAGCAGGACAATGAGCAGTTCTTC.

V and J are TRBV5-1 and TRBJ2-2; D possibly corresponds to TRBD2 (5 bases). V dropped 4 bases and J dropped 1 base, with 14 bases sitting between them. The germline V gene has CDR1 SGHRS and CDR2 YFSETQ. The CDR3 is 16 residues long. The CDR3, as DNA: TGCGCCAGCAGCATCGTCCGGGCGGGGAACACCGGGGAGCTGTTTTTT. Translated, it gives CASSIVRAGNTGELFF.